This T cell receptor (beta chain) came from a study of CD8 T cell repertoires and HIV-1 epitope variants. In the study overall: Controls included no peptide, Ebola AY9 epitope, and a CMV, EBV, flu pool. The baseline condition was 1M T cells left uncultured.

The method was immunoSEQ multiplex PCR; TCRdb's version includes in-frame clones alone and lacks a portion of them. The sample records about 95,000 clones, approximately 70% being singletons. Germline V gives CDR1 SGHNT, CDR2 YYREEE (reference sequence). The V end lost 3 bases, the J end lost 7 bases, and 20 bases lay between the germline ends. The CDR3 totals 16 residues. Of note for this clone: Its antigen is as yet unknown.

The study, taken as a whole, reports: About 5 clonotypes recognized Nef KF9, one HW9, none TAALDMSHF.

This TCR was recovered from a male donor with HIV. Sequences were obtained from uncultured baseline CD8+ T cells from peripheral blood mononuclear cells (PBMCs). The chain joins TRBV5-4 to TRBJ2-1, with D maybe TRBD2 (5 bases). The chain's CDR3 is CASSSSLRPAVNEQFF. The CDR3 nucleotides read TGTGCCAGCAGCTCGAGCCTTAGGCCAGCGGTTAATGAGCAGTTCTTC.